This T cell receptor (beta chain) was captured by sequencing in a study of blood T cell repertoires in COVID-19. Background on the study: Sources were T cells, B-cell-depleted T cells, or PBMCs; the material itself was cDNA or gDNA.

The CDR3 is 16 residues long. CDR1 and CDR2 from the germline V gene are LGHNT and FRNRAP. V gave up 3 bases and J gave up 10 bases, with 22 bases separating them. In the original workflow: Amplification with reference gene primers provided the estimates of nucleated cell counts. Using immunoSEQ multiplex PCR, the repertoire was profiled, and TCRdb retains in-frame clones only, with some absent. That table supplies the V and J calls and clone size; D and trimming were determined from the DNA. The sample has about 270,000 clones, approximately 90% seen once. Ages ranged from about 18 to 89 years, with residence in more than 20 US areas.

The V and J genes are TRBV12-5 and TRBJ2-1; D might be TRBD2 (6 bases). Sequences were obtained from PBMCs or T cells enriched from blood (not recorded which). The clonotype was recovered from a woman in her 40s with acute COVID-19. The CDR3 region is CASGFRVAGPYEEQFF. CDR3 sequence (DNA): TGTGCTAGTGGTTTCAGGGTGGCGGGGCCTTATGAGGAGCAGTTCTTC.